This T cell receptor beta chain originates from a study of tumor-infiltrating lymphocytes in primary liver carcinoma. Background on the study: Ranging in age from 30 to 69 years, the patients were men and women.

As concerns this clonotype: What it binds is not known. Germline and junction disagree at one end, which may indicate a read error.

Unsorted bulk tissue (20-30 mg) underwent RNA and DNA co-extraction. A constant-region primer primed TCR beta cDNA synthesis from about 0.45 ug of total RNA. Three rounds of nested multiplex PCR with slightly modified ARM-PCR produced TCR beta libraries. In the first two PCR rounds, TRBV1-TRBV30 forward primers were paired with a C-beta reverse primer, and each round lasted nine to ten cycles. TCRdb independently ran MiXCR on the multiplex PCR reads; one entry per CDR3 protein. The data show more than 75,000 distinct CDR3 sequences, approximately 77% seen once. Study observations and caveats: It was tumor-adjacent and tumor-blood pairs that overlapped less than tumor region pairs did. Only about 8-24% of top clones occurred in every one of the five tumor regions.

The length of the CDR3 is 13 residues. CDR1 and CDR2 (germline): SQVTM, ANQGSEA. The specimen sequenced was liver tumor tissue from sampling region 1. Subset specified: tumor region T1, superior pole. The chain uses TRBV29-1 and TRBJ2-4; D remains ambiguous. The sequence was collected from a man aged 35 to 55 with primary liver carcinoma and hepatitis B virus infection. The CDR3 reads CSAAPQAKNIQYF. The CDR3 bases are TGCAGCGCTGCCCCGCAGGCTAAAAACATTCAGTACTTT.